What follows describes a single TCR beta chain. Genomic DNA of every subset was divided equally among multiple immunoSEQ plates. PBMC DNA, left unsorted, was sequenced on ten immunoSEQ deep assay plates. Profiled with immunoSEQ multiplex PCR; TCRdb holds only in-frame clones, not every one. The table lists hundreds of thousands of clones, 70% to 80% of them singletons, with around 14% in the top ten. Germline V gene sequence: CDR1 SNHLY, CDR2 FYNNEI. CDR3 length: 13 residues. V was trimmed by 0 bases and J by 7 bases, leaving 7 bases between them. This record belongs to a study of shared clonotypes between healthy human individuals. Participating donors were healthy, HIV-negative adults free of recent acute infections or vaccinations. Genomic DNA from unsorted samples was obtained from about 82 million PBMCs (per sample).

The TCR originated in a woman between 40 and 55 years old in good health. Some clones in this sample may be carry-over from other donors' samples. Sequences were obtained from PBMCs. V and J are TRBV2 and TRBJ1-5; D is undetermined. The CDR3 region has the DNA TGTGCCAGCAGTGAAGCGGTCGGCCAGCCCCAGCATTTT. Translating it yields CASSEAVGQPQHF.